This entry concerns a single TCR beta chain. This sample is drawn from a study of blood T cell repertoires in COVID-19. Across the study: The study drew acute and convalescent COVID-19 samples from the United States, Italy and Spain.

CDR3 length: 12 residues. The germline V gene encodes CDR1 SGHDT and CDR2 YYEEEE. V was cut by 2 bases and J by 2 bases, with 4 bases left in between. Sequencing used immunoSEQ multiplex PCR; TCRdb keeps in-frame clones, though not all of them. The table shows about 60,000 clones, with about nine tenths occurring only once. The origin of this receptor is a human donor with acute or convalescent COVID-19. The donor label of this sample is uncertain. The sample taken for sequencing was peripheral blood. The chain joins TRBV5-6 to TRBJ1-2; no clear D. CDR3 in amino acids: CASSFLNYGYTF. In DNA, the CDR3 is TGTGCCAGCAGCTTTCTGAACTATGGCTACACCTTC.